The TCR beta chain under discussion was sequenced for a study of blood T cell repertoires in COVID-19. The wider study: COVID-19 samples, acute and convalescent, were from the United States, Italy and Spain.

In the original analysis: Using reference gene primer amplification, nucleated cell counts were estimated. Here immunoSEQ multiplex PCR was the method, and the copy in TCRdb shows in-frame clones only, minus some. The D gene and trimming were derived from the DNA, and the V and J assignments and clone size from that table. The sample shows a few hundred thousand clones, approximately 88% of them seen only once. The CDR3 runs to 15 residues. V dropped 0 bases and J dropped 6 bases, with 12 bases sitting between them. This receptor was obtained from a woman aged 30 to 39 who had recovered from COVID-19. This chain connects TRBV23-1 to TRBJ1-5; D is possibly TRBD1 (5 bases). TRBV23-1 is known as an ORF, though its function is uncertain. The sequenced sample consisted of peripheral blood. The CDR3 DNA reads TGCGCCAGCAGTCAATCGACAACAGGTCCTCAGCCCCAGCATTTT. Residues: CASSQSTTGPQPQHF.